The following is a T cell receptor beta chain sequence with its context. This sample is drawn from a study of blood T cells in healthy people across ages. The CDR3 runs 17 residues. CDR1 and CDR2 (germline): MGHRA, YSYEKL. V gave up 1 base and J gave up 1 base; unmatched junction bases: 3. Through a sample-barcoded 5' primer and a J-beta primer mix, a second PCR was run for roughly 7 to 12 cycles. Each CDR3 protein gets one entry after TCRdb re-called the 5' RACE reads with MiXCR. The profile covers hundreds of thousands of distinct CDR3 sequences, with 45% to 50% appearing a single time and about an eighth taken by the ten largest.

The V and J genes are TRBV4-1 and TRBJ2-3; 12 bases are shared with TRBD2. The sample was blood. This sequence was found in a man aged 25 to 45 in good health. The CDR3 sequence is CASSQATSGGRTDTQYF. The CDR3 nucleotides read TGCGCCAGCAGCCAAGCAACTAGCGGGGGGCGCACAGATACGCAGTATTTT.